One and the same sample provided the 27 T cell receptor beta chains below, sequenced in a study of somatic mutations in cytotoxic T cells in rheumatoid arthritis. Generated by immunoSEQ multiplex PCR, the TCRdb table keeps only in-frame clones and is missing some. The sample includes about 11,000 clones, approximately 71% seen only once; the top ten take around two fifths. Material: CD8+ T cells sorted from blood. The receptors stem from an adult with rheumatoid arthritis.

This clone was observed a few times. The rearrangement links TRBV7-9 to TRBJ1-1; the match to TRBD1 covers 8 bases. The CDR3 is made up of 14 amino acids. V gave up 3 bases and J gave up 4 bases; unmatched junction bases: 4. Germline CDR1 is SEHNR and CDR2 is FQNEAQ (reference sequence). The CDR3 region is CASSLTGEGTEAFF. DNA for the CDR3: TGTGCCAGCAGCTTGACAGGGGAGGGCACTGAAGCTTTCTTT. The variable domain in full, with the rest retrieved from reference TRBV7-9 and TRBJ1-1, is DTGVSQNPRHKITKRGQNVTFRCDPISEHNRLYWYRQTLGQGPEFLTYFQNEAQLEKSRLLSDRFSAERPKGSFSTLEIQRTEQGDSAMYLCASSLTGEGTEAFFGQGTRLTVV.

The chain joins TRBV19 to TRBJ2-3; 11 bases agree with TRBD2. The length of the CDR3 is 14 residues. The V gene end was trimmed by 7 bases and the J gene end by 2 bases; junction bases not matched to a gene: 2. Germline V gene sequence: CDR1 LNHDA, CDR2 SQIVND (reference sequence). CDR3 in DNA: TGTGCCAGTAAGACTAGCGGGGACACAGATACGCAGTATTTT. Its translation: CASKTSGDTDTQYF.

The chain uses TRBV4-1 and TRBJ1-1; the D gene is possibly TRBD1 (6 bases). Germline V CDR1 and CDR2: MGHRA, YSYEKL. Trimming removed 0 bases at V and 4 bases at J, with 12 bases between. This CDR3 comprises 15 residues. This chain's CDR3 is CASSQDQTGSTEAFF. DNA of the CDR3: TGCGCCAGCAGCCAAGATCAAACAGGGTCCACTGAAGCTTTCTTT.

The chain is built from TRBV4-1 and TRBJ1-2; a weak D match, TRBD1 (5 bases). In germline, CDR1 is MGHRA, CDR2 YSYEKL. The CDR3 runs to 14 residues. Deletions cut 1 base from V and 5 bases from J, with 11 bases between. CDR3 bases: TGCGCCAGCAGCCAAGTCGGGGACCGTTATGGCTACACCTTC. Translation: CASSQVGDRYGYTF.

Here the CDR3 DNA reads TGTGCCAGCAGTTTGGAACAGGGGTTGTACGAGCAGTACTTC. As protein: CASSLEQGLYEQYF. The V and J genes are TRBV27 and TRBJ2-7, with TRBD1 identical over 7 bases. The CDR3 runs 14 residues. Germline-derived CDR1 and CDR2 are MNHEY and SMNVEV (reference sequence). J was trimmed by 4 bases and V by 3 bases; bases with no gene match: 6.

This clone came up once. The DNA of the CDR3 is TGTGCCAGCAGTCCGCTGGGTAGCGGCTATCTTGAGCAGTTCTTC. This gives the protein CASSPLGSGYLEQFF. The rearrangement uses TRBV27 and TRBJ2-1, with D possibly matching TRBD2 (6 bases). Per the germline V gene, CDR1 is MNHEY and CDR2 is SMNVEV (reference sequence). Trimming shortened V by 5 bases and J by 9 bases, and 20 bases separated the two germline ends. CDR3 length: 15 residues.

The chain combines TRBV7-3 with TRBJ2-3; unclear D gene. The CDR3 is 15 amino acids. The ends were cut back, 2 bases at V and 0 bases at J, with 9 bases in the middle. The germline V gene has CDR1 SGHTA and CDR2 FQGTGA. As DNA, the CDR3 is TGTGCCAGCAGCTTAGGCTTCCCTAGCACAGATACGCAGTATTTT. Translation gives CASSLGFPSTDTQYF.

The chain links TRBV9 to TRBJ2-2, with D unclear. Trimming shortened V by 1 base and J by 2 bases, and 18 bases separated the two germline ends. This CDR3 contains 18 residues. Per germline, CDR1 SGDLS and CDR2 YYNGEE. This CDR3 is CASSVWLTPIPNTGELFF. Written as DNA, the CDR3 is TGTGCCAGCAGCGTATGGTTAACCCCAATACCAAACACCGGGGAGCTGTTTTTT.

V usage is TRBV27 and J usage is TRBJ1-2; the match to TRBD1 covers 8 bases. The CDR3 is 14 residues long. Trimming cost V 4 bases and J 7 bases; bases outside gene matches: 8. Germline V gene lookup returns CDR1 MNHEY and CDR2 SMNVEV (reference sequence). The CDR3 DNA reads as TGTGCCAGCAGTTCCCAGGCAGGGGGCGGTGGCTACACCTTC. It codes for CASSSQAGGGGYTF.

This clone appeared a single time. The CDR3 nucleotides are TGTGCCAGCAGCCGAACTATGAACACTGAAGCTTTCTTT. It translates to CASSRTMNTEAFF. V gene TRBV4-2 combines with J gene TRBJ1-1, with D uncertain. CDR1 is LGHNA and CDR2 is YNFKEQ in the germline V gene. There are 13 residues in the CDR3. V was shortened by 4 bases and J by 0 bases, with 6 bases between the two germline ends.

The CDR3 bases are TGTGCCAGCAGAAACCGGGAGTCGAACGCGGCTTTCTTT. Residues: CASRNRESNAAFF. The J gene is TRBJ1-1, the V gene TRBV6-5; D gene ambiguous. Germline CDR1 and CDR2: MNHEY and SVGAGI. This CDR3 spans 13 amino acids. Trimming took 6 bases from V and 11 from J, leaving 19 bases between them.

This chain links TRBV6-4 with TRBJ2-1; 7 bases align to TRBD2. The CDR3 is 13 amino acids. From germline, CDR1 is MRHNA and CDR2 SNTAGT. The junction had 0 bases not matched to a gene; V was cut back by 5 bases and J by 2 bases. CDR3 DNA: TGTGCCAGCAGTCGGGGGGCCTACAATGAGCAGTTCTTC. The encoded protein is CASSRGAYNEQFF.

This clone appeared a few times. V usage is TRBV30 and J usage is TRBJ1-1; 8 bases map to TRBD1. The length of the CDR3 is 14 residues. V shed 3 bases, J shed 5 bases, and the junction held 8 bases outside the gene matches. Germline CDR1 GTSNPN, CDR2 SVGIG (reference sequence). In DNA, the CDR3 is TGTGCCTGGAGCGAACAGGGGGGGTATACTGAAGCTTTCTTT. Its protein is CAWSEQGGYTEAFF.

CDR3 DNA sequence: TGTGCCTGGAGTCTTTTAGAGACCCAGTACTTC. Protein: CAWSLLETQYF. The V and J genes are TRBV30 and TRBJ2-5, with no clear D. With 2 bases removed from V and 4 bases from J, the gap between germline ends came to 5 bases. The CDR3 is made up of 11 amino acids. Germline V gene sequence: CDR1 GTSNPN, CDR2 SVGIG (reference sequence).

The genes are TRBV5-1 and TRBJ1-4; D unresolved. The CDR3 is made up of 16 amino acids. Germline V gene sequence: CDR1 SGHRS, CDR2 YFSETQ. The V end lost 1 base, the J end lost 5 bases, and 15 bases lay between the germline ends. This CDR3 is CASSLSTSRRNEKLFF. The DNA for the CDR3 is TGCGCCAGCAGCTTGAGTACCTCTAGGAGGAATGAAAAACTGTTTTTT.

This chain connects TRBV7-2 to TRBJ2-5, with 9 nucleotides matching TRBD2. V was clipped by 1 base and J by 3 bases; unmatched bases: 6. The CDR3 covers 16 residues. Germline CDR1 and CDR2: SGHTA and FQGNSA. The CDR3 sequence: CASSLEVAGAEETQYF. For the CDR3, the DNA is TGTGCCAGCAGCTTAGAGGTAGCGGGGGCGGAAGAGACCCAGTACTTC.

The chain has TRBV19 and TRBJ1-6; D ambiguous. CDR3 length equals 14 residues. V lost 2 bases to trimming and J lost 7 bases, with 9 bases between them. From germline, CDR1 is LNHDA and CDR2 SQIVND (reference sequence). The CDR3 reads CASSITVGNSPLHF. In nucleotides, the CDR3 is TGTGCCAGTAGTATAACAGTTGGAAATTCACCCCTCCACTTT.

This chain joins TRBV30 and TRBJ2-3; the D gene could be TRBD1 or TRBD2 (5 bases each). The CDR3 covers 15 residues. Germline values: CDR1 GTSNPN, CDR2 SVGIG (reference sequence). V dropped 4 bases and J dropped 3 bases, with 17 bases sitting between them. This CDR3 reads CAWNRPGRETDTQYF. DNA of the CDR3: TGTGCCTGGAACCGGCCCGGCAGGGAGACAGATACGCAGTATTTT. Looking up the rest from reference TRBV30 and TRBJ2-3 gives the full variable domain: SQTIHQWPATLVQPVGSPLSLECTVEGTSNPNLYWYRQAAGRGLQLLFYSVGIGQISSEVPQNLSASRPQDRQFILSSKKLLLSDSGFYLCAWNRPGRETDTQYFGPGTRLTVL.

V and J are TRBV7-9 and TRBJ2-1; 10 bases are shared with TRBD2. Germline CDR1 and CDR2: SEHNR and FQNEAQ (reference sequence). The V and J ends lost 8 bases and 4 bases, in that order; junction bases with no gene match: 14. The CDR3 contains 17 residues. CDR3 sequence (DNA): TGTGCCAGCCAGGAACCTAGCGGGGGCCTCTCATACAATGAGCAGTTCTTC. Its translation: CASQEPSGGLSYNEQFF.

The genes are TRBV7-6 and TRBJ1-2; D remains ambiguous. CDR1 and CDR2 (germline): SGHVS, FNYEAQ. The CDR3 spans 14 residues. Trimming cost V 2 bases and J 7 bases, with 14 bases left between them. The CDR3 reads CASSLPWRSRGYTF. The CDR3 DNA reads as TGTGCCAGCAGCTTACCGTGGCGTTCCCGTGGCTACACCTTC.

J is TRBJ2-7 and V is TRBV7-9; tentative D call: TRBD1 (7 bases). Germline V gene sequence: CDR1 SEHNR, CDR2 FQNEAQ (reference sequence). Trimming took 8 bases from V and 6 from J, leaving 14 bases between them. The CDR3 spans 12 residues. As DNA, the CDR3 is TGTGCCAGCGCTGACAGGGAGGTCGAGCAGTACTTC. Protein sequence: CASADREVEQYF.

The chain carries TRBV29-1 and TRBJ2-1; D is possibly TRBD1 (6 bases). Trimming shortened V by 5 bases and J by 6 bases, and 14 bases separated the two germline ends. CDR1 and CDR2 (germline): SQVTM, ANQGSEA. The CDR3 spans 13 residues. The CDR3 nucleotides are TGCAGCGTTTCCCCACTAGGGGGCAATGAGCAGTTCTTC. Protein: CSVSPLGGNEQFF.

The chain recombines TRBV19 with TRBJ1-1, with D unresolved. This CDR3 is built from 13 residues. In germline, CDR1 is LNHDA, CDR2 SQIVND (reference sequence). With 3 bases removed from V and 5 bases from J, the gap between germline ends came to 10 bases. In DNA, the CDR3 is TGTGCCAGTAGTATGTCCGGTCGTACTGAAGCTTTCTTT. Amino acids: CASSMSGRTEAFF.

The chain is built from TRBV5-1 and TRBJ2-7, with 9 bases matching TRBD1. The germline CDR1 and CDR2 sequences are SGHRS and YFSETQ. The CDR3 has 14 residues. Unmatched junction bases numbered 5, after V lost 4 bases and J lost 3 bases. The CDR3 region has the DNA TGCGCCAGCAGCAAACCGGGACAGGGCTACGAGCAGTACTTC. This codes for CASSKPGQGYEQYF. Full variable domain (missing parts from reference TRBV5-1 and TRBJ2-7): KAGVTQTPRYLIKTRGQQVTLSCSPISGHRSVSWYQQTPGQGLQFLFEYFSETQRNKGNFPGRFSGRQFSNSRSEMNVSTLELGDSALYLCASSKPGQGYEQYFGPGTRLTVT.

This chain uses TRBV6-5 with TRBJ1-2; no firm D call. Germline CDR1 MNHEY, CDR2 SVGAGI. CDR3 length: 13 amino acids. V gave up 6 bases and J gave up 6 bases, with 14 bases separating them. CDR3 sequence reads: CASRPRTLDGYTF. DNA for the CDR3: TGTGCCAGCAGACCCCGAACATTGGATGGCTACACCTTC.

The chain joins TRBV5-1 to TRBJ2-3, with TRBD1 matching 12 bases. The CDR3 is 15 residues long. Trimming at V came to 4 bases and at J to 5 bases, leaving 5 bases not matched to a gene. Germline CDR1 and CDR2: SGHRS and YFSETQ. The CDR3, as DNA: TGCGCCAGCAGCCCGGGACAGGGGGCTATAGATACGCAGTATTTT. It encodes CASSPGQGAIDTQYF.

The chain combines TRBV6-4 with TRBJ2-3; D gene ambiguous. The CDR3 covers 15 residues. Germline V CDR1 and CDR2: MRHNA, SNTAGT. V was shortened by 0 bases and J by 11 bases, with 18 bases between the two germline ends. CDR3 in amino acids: CASSDSPSDSTLQYF. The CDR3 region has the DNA TGTGCCAGCAGTGACTCGCCCTCAGACTCGACCTTGCAGTATTTT.